Listed below are T cell receptor beta chains from one sample, sequenced in a study of T cell repertoires in cytomegalovirus infection. TCRdb itself ran the reads through MiXCR, one entry per CDR3 protein. Seen here are roughly 990,000 distinct CDR3 sequences, around 32% observed once, and the top ten hold around 15%. No antigens are known for them. The sample here was cultured CD8+ T cells from PBMCs, taken from culture after CMV antigen stimulation. The receptors derive from a human donor in good health (CMV status not recorded). Some clones in this sample may be carry-over from other donors' samples. Each CDR3 is given with its conserved first and last residue. A D gene is named only where the DNA matches it firmly. Expanded clones are given a class, and other clones once, few, many or no size at all.

TRBV6-2/TRBV6-3	-	TRBJ2-2	14	-	CASSFEGPFGELFF
TRBV2	-	TRBJ2-3	15	TRBD2	CASRELAGGLDTQYF
TRBV7-9	few	TRBJ1-1	13	-	CASIWVLNTEAFF
TRBV5-1	few	TRBJ1-2	15	-	CASSLANAGRDGYTF
TRBV18	-	TRBJ1-3	15	-	CASSLTEVSGNTIYF
TRBV11-2	few	TRBJ2-1	13	TRBD2	CASKERGYNEQFF
TRBV20-1	few	TRBJ1-4	16	-	CSALRPPIGMNEKLFF
TRBV4-3	-	TRBJ2-1	15	TRBD1	CASSPGTGVGDEQFF
TRBV27	-	TRBJ1-1	14	-	CASSLSLRGTEAFF
TRBV20-1	-	TRBJ1-1	11	-	CSAPVNTEAFF
TRBV20-1	few	TRBJ2-2	15	-	CSARWGGTSTGELFF
TRBV29-1	-	TRBJ2-3	14	-	CSVELPGGTDTQYF
TRBV7-9	-	TRBJ1-1	13	TRBD1	CASSAGQPLGAFF